This T cell receptor (beta chain) was captured in a study of cytotoxic CD8 clonotypes in ibrutinib-treated CLL. Assay used: immunoSEQ multiplex PCR; TCRdb lists only in-frame clones, some missing. There are roughly 200,000 clones in the sample; 72% occur only once, and around an eighth lies in the top ten. The CDR3 has 16 amino acids. Germline V lookup: CDR1 MNHEY, CDR2 SMNVEV (reference sequence). Trimming left V 5 bases short and J 1 base short, with 14 bases between. Points from the study as a whole: Clonality at baseline surpassed age-matched healthy donors and tracked circulating CD8+ T-cell counts.

Comments on this clone: Its target is unknown.

The chain employs TRBV27 and TRBJ2-2; possibly TRBD2 for D (6 bases). This specimen consisted of PBMCs, obtained after 24 months of ibrutinib treatment. The sequence derives from a human donor with chronic lymphocytic leukemia. The CDR3 spells CASSLPEGRNTGELFF. The CDR3 DNA is TGTGCCAGCAGTCTGCCGGAGGGGAGGAACACCGGGGAGCTGTTTTTT.